This T cell receptor (beta chain) was found in a study of shared clonotypes between healthy human individuals. Turning to the study itself: CD4 naive cells filled three plates per donor, CD4 memory three, CD8 naive two and CD8 memory one. Findings and caveats of the study: In the sorted subsets, rarefaction showed sequencing was incomplete despite large depth. Enrolling few donors narrowed the genetic and exposure-history diversity that was represented.

In the case of this clone: As yet, its antigen is unknown.

The authors distributed each subset's genomic DNA evenly over several immunoSEQ plates. Repertoires were generated with immunoSEQ multiplex PCR, while TCRdb's copy carries only in-frame clones and drops some. The data contain roughly 1 million clones, more than 65% of them singletons. Germline CDR1 and CDR2: MNHNS and SASEGT. The CDR3 runs to 14 residues. With V trimmed by 8 bases and J by 2 bases, 8 bases remained unmatched. This sequence originates from a man younger than 35 in good health. Source material: memory CD4+ T cells sorted from blood. Subset denoted: CD45RA-negative fraction. V and J are TRBV6-1 and TRBJ2-5; 7 nucleotides align to TRBD1. The CDR3 nucleotides read TGTGCCAGCGGTACAGGGGCCCCTCAAGAGACCCAGTACTTC. Protein sequence: CASGTGAPQETQYF.